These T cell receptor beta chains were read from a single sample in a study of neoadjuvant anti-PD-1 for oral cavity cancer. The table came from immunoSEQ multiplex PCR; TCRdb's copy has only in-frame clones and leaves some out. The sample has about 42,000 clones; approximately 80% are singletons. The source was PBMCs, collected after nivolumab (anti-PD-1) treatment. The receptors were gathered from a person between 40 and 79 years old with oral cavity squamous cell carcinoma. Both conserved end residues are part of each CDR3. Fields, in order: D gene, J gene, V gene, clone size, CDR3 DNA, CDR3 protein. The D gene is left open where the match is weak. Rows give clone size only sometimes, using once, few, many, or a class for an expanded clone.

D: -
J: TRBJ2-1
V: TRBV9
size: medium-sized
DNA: TGTGCCAGCAGCGTAGCTTCCAGGCTCTCCCAGAGTGAGCAGTTCTTC
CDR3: CASSVASRLSQSEQFF

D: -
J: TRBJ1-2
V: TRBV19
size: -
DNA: TGTGCCAGTAGTATGGGGCGGGGAAGCTATGGCTACACCTTC
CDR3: CASSMGRGSYGYTF

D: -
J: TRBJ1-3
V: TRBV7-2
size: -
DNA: TGTGCCAGCAGCTTAAGGTCCAGCTCTGGAAACACCATATATTTT
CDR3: CASSLRSSSGNTIYF

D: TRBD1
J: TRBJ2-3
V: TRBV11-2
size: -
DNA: TGTGCCAGCAGCCGTCCGGGACAGGGGCTGGTAGATACGCAGTATTTT
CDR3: CASSRPGQGLVDTQYF

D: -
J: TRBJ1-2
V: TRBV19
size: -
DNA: TGTGCCAGTAGTATCCTGGACGGAATCTATGGCTACACCTTC
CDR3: CASSILDGIYGYTF

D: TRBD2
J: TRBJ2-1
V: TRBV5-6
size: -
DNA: TGTGCCAGCAGCTTACTAGCGGGGGAGAGCTCCTACAATGAGCAGTTCTTC
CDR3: CASSLLAGESSYNEQFF

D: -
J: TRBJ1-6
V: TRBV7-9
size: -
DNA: TGTGCCAGCAGCTTAGCTCCAGGGCTGAATTCACCCCTCCACTTT
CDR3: CASSLAPGLNSPLHF

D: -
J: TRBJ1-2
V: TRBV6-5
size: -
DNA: TGTGCCAGCAGACGGGTCCTTGCGCGTGGCTACACCTTC
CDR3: CASRRVLARGYTF

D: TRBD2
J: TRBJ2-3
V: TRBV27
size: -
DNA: TGTGCCAGCAGTATAATAGCGGGAGGCGCTAGCACAGATACGCAGTATTTT
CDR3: CASSIIAGGASTDTQYF

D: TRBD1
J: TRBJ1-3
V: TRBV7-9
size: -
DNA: TGTGCCAGCAGCCGACAGGGAGTCTCTGGAAACACCATATATTTT
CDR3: CASSRQGVSGNTIYF

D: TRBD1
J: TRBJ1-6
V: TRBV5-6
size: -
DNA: TGTGCCAGCAGCTTTCGCGACAGGGAGGGTTCACCCCTCCACTTT
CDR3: CASSFRDREGSPLHF

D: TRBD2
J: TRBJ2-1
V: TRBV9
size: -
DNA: TGTGCCAGCAGCGTAGGGCTAGCGGCCTACAATGAGCAGTTCTTC
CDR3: CASSVGLAAYNEQFF

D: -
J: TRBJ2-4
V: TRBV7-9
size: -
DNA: TGTGCCAGCAGCTGGGACGCTCAGAGGGACATTCAGTACTTC
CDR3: CASSWDAQRDIQYF

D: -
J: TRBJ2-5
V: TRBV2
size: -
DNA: TGTGCCAGCAGCCGGGACCTTGGGGAGACCCAGTACTTC
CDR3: CASSRDLGETQYF

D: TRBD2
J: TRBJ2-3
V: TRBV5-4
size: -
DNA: TGTGCCAGCAGGATGGGACTAGGTGGATGGGATACGCAGTATTTT
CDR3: CASRMGLGGWDTQYF